This entry lists 7 T cell receptor beta chains sequenced from one sample in a study of spatial heterogeneity in lung cancer. As for time point: sample taken at primary tumor resection. Extraction of whole RNA from tumor, nontumor lung or frozen PBMC preceded unsorted sequencing. TCRdb re-called the 5' RACE reads with MiXCR, one entry per CDR3 protein. The profile shows 12,000 or so distinct CDR3 sequences, 6.2% of them singletons. This specimen was normal lung tissue next to the tumor, taken at surgery. Every receptor here comes from a male donor with early-stage non-small cell lung cancer.

This clonotype was picked up many times. In a library made to pick up alpha chains, this beta chain is a stray read with a size that means little. CDR3 sequence: CASSFTGGGLGNTIYF. The CDR3 nucleotides are TGTGCCAGCAGCTTTACGGGGGGCGGATTGGGAAACACCATATATTTT. The chain is built from TRBV5-4 and TRBJ1-3, with a weak D call TRBD1 (6 bases). This CDR3 comprises 16 residues. V was pared by 2 bases and J by 4 bases, with 16 bases between. From germline, CDR1 is SGHNT and CDR2 YYREEE (reference sequence).

This clonotype counts as medium-sized. This beta chain turned up in a library designed for alpha chains; as an off-target read, its abundance says little. V gene TRBV6-5 combines with J gene TRBJ2-2; D is tentatively TRBD1 or TRBD2 (5 bases each). The CDR3 contains 14 residues. V was shortened by 4 bases and J by 4 bases, with 10 bases between the two germline ends. The V gene's germline CDR1 is MNHEY and CDR2 SVGAGI. The CDR3 sequence is CASSWGRTTGELFF. The DNA for the CDR3 is TGTGCCAGCAGTTGGGGACGGACCACCGGGGAGCTGTTTTTT.

There are many counts of this clonotype. This beta chain turned up in a library designed for alpha chains; as an off-target read, its abundance says little. The rearrangement uses TRBV27 and TRBJ1-1; no clear D. Trimming removed 6 bases at V and 6 bases at J, with 20 bases between. CDR1 MNHEY and CDR2 SMNVEV come from the germline V gene (reference sequence). This CDR3 region has 15 residues. The CDR3 sequence: CASRSWDRETAEAFF. The CDR3 bases are TGTGCCAGCAGGTCGTGGGATCGGGAAACGGCTGAAGCTTTCTTT.

In its sample, this clonotype was seen many times. This beta chain lies outside the target of a library built for alpha chains; its clone size means little. J is TRBJ1-1 and V is TRBV11-3; D gene ambiguous. The CDR3 is 12 residues long. Looked up from germline, CDR1 is SGHNT and CDR2 is YENEEA. The V gene lost 4 bases and the J gene lost 7 bases, with 10 bases spanning the gap. In DNA form, the CDR3 reads TGTGCCAGCAGCTCCGGTGGCATTGAAGCTTTCTTT. This encodes CASSSGGIEAFF.

This clonotype was observed many times. Because this beta chain is a stray read in a library intended to capture alpha chains, its abundance should not be given much weight. V and J are TRBV12-3 or TRBV12-4 and TRBJ1-2, with 8 bases identical to TRBD1. V trimming: 1 base; J trimming: 3 bases; junction bases outside the gene matches: 7. This CDR3 has 16 residues. Here the CDR3 reads CASSLGQGALDYGYTF. The CDR3 nucleotides are TGTGCCAGCAGTTTAGGTCAGGGGGCCCTCGACTATGGCTACACCTTC.

This clonotype was observed a handful of times. This beta chain lies outside the target of a library built for alpha chains; its clone size means little. The chain carries TRBV12-3 or TRBV12-4 and TRBJ2-1; 8 nucleotides match TRBD2. The V gene end was trimmed by 6 bases and the J gene end by 2 bases; junction bases not matched to a gene: 12. The CDR3 has 17 amino acids. The CDR3: CASSLRPGGGPYNEQFF. The CDR3 bases are TGTGCCAGCAGCCTCCGCCCGGGAGGGGGACCCTACAATGAGCAGTTCTTC.

As concerns this clonotype: This beta chain is a stray read from a library made for alpha chains; its abundance is not meaningful. The chain combines TRBV4-3 with TRBJ2-7, with a weak D call TRBD2 (5 bases). CDR1 is LGHNA and CDR2 is YSLEER in the germline V gene. Trimming took off 3 bases at V and 3 bases at J, with 12 bases between the two ends. The CDR3 runs 14 residues. The CDR3 loop reads CASSQKEGDYEQYF. CDR3 coding DNA: TGCGCCAGCAGCCAGAAAGAGGGAGACTACGAGCAGTACTTC.